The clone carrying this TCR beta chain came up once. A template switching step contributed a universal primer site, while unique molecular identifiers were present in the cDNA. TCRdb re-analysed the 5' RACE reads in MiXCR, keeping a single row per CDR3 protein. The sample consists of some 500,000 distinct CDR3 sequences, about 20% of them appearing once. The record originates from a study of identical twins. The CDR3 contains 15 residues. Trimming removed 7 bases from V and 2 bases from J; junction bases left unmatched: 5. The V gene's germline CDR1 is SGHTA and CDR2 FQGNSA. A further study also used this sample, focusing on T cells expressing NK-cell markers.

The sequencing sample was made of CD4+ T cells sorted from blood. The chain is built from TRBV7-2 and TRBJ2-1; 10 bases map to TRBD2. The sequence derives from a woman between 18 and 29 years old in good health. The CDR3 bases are TGTGCCAGCATCCAACTAGCGGGAACCTACAATGAGCAGTTCTTC. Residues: CASIQLAGTYNEQFF.